The 24 T cell receptor beta chains given below trace back to one sample, sequenced in a study of circulating CD8 cells and anti-PD-1 response in melanoma. TCR libraries were prepared from around 15 ng of total RNA with the QIAseq Immune Repertoire TCR panel. TCRdb re-derived calls from the reads in MiXCR, one entry per CDR3 protein. The sample holds 280 or so distinct CDR3 sequences, around an eighth seen once. From live CD3+CD8+TCRalphabeta+ cells, four PD-1 and/or TIGIT subsets were sorted. This specimen was CD8+ T cells from PBMCs, taken at baseline or after one month of anti-PD-1 therapy (not recorded which). These receptors were taken from a human donor with melanoma.

In its sample, this clonotype is medium-sized. This chain connects TRBV19 to TRBJ1-6, with D unclear. Germline CDR1 reads LNHDA; CDR2 reads SQIVND (reference sequence). The CDR3 has 12 amino acids. V dropped 1 base and J dropped 18 bases, with 13 bases sitting between them. Here the CDR3 DNA reads TGTGCCAGTAGTATAGGCAACGGTATTAGCCACTTT. This encodes CASSIGNGISHF.

In regard to this clonotype: Because the CDR3 is missing its conserved closing phenylalanine or tryptophan, this is likely a read error. As DNA, the CDR3 is TGCAGCGCCGACTACCTGAGACTAGCTGACACAGACACGCAGTATTTA. This codes for CSADYLRLADTDTQYL. The gene calls are TRBV29-1 and TRBJ2-3, with TRBD2 matching 7 bases. Per the germline V gene, CDR1 is SQVTM and CDR2 is ANQGSEA. CDR3 length: 16 amino acids.

This clonotype is deemed medium-sized. The chain combines TRBV9 with TRBJ1-2; 7 nucleotides align to TRBD1. CDR1 and CDR2 from the germline V gene are SGDLS and YYNGEE. V shed 0 bases and J 8 bases; nucleotides not matched to a gene: 4. The CDR3 is made up of 13 amino acids. Here the CDR3 DNA reads TGTGCCAGCAGCGTAGCAGACAGGGTAGGCTACACCTTC. Translation: CASSVADRVGYTF.

On this clonotype itself: A much larger clone sits a single nucleotide away, making a read error possible. CDR3 DNA sequence: TGTGCCACTCAACGGACAGGGGGGATCTACGAGCAGTTCTTC. Translated, it gives CATQRTGGIYEQFF. This chain links TRBV19 with TRBJ2-1; 10 positions agree with TRBD1. V was clipped by 10 bases and J by 10 bases; unmatched bases: 13. Germline V gene sequence: CDR1 LNHDA, CDR2 SQIVND (reference sequence). The CDR3 sequence is 14 residues long.

J is TRBJ2-3 and V is TRBV28, with D uncertain. CDR1 is MDHEN and CDR2 is SYDVKM in the germline V gene. The V end was cut by 6 bases, the J end by 4 bases, with 17 bases between. The CDR3 runs 15 residues. This CDR3 is CASSLDRVGADTQYF. The CDR3 region has the DNA TGTGCCAGCAGCCTTGATAGGGTCGGCGCAGATACGCAGTATTTT.

This clonotype is classed as medium-sized. The chain links TRBV28 to TRBJ2-7; 8 nucleotides align to TRBD1. Germline V lookup: CDR1 MDHEN, CDR2 SYDVKM. This CDR3 contains 14 residues. Losses at the gene ends were 10 bases for V and 2 bases for J; bases not matched to a gene: 10. CDR3 residues: CAIQLRDRTYEQYF. The CDR3 DNA sequence: TGTGCCATCCAGTTGAGGGACAGGACCTACGAGCAGTACTTC.

Within the sample, this clonotype is medium-sized. The genes are TRBV19 and TRBJ2-7; TRBD1 agrees at 10 bases. In germline, CDR1 is LNHDA, CDR2 SQIVND (reference sequence). The ends lost 10 bases at V and 3 bases at J; junction bases unmatched: 9. This CDR3 spans 14 amino acids. The CDR3 DNA reads TGTGCCACTCAACGGACAGGGGGGATCTACGAGCAGTACTTC. This encodes CATQRTGGIYEQYF.

This clonotype is medium-sized. V is TRBV7-3 and J is TRBJ2-1, with 9 bases lining up with TRBD1. The V gene end was trimmed by 5 bases and the J gene end by 6 bases; junction bases not matched to a gene: 5. Germline CDR1 SGHTA, CDR2 FQGTGA. The CDR3 spans 14 residues. CDR3 DNA: TGTGCCAGCAGCCACCGGACAGGGGCCAATGAGCAGTTCTTC. Encoded protein: CASSHRTGANEQFF.

This clonotype is labeled as medium-sized. The V and J genes are TRBV19 and TRBJ2-3; 7 nucleotides match TRBD2. CDR1 is LNHDA and CDR2 is SQIVND in the germline V gene (reference sequence). The V segment lost 7 bases and the J segment 6 bases; nucleotides outside the gene matches: 13. The CDR3 length is 15 residues. CDR3 DNA: TGTGCCAGTAATCCAGGGAGGGTTACTGGGGATACGCAGTATTTT. Its protein is CASNPGRVTGDTQYF.

This clonotype was counted a few times. The chain carries TRBV19 and TRBJ1-5; 8 bases are a match to TRBD1. The V and J ends lost 6 bases and 3 bases, in that order; junction bases with no gene match: 7. The CDR3 has 15 amino acids. The germline V gene has CDR1 LNHDA and CDR2 SQIVND (reference sequence). As DNA, the CDR3 is TGTGCCAGTAGCATGACAGGGGCGTTCAATCAGCCCCAGCATTTT. This gives the protein CASSMTGAFNQPQHF.

By share, this clonotype ranks as large. The chain joins TRBV2 to TRBJ2-7; possible D gene TRBD2, 5 bases. V shed 8 bases and J shed 6 bases, with 23 bases lying between them. Germline-derived CDR1 and CDR2 are SNHLY and FYNNEI. This CDR3 comprises 15 residues. The CDR3 here is CASCSGETSPGEQYF. For the CDR3, the DNA is TGTGCCAGCTGCTCCGGGGAGACAAGTCCGGGCGAGCAGTACTTC.

By sample fraction, this clonotype is large. The CDR3 region is CASSEAEDTTSYEQYF. CDR3 bases: TGTGCCAGCAGTGAAGCGGAGGACACCACCTCCTACGAGCAGTACTTC. The chain recombines TRBV2 with TRBJ2-7, with D perhaps given as TRBD1 or TRBD2 (5 bases each). This CDR3 spans 16 amino acids. Between the trimmed V and J ends, which lost 0 bases and 0 bases, there was a span of 12 bases. The germline CDR1 and CDR2 sequences are SNHLY and FYNNEI.

This clonotype rates as medium-sized. The rearrangement links TRBV3-1 to TRBJ2-7, with 7 bases lining up with TRBD2. This CDR3 contains 16 residues. CDR1 is LGHDT and CDR2 is YNNKEL in the germline V gene (reference sequence). After removal of 1 base from V and 0 bases from J, the junction contained 6 bases not matched to a gene. The CDR3 here is CASSQGEGRSSYEQYF. Written as DNA, the CDR3 is TGTGCCAGCAGCCAAGGGGAGGGGCGGAGCTCCTACGAGCAGTACTTC.

This clonotype ranks as large. The V call is TRBV2, the J call TRBJ1-1, with D uncertain. The CDR3 has 12 amino acids. Trimming stripped 1 base from V and 6 bases from J, with 6 bases between. CDR1 SNHLY and CDR2 FYNNEI come from the germline V gene. The CDR3, as DNA: TGTGCCAGCAGTGAAGAAAGGGCTGAAGCTTTCTTT. Its translation is CASSEERAEAFF.

This clonotype has just a few counts. The chain combines TRBV19 with TRBJ2-2; TRBD1 matches at 8 bases. Germline assignment: CDR1 LNHDA and CDR2 SQIVND (reference sequence). The CDR3 length is 15 residues. Trimming cost V 10 bases and J 4 bases; bases outside gene matches: 11. The chain's CDR3 is CATRGEGQVTGELFF. In DNA form, the CDR3 reads TGTGCCACCCGCGGAGAGGGACAGGTCACCGGGGAGCTGTTTTTT. Complete variable domain (other parts from reference TRBV19 and TRBJ2-2): DGGITQSPKYLFRKEGQNVTLSCEQNLNHDAMYWYRQDPGQGLRLIYYSQIVNDFQKGDIAEGYSVSREKKESFPLTVTSAQKNPTAFYLCATRGEGQVTGELFFGEGSRLTVL.

This clonotype was observed a handful of times. A read error is possible here, since a much larger clone lies one base away. The chain uses TRBV5-6 and TRBJ1-5, with 11 positions matching TRBD1. Germline loops: CDR1 SGHDT, CDR2 YYEEEE. This CDR3 is 16 amino acids long. V shed 2 bases, J shed 7 bases, and the junction held 8 bases outside the gene matches. The CDR3 region is CASSFSRTGGLQPQHF. The CDR3 nucleotides read TGTGCCAGCAGCTTCTCGCGGACAGGGGGCTTACAGCCCCAGCATTTT.

This clonotype counts as medium-sized. The gene calls are TRBV9 and TRBJ2-1; 9 bases agree with TRBD1. The CDR3 is 15 amino acids. V shed 2 bases, J shed 5 bases, and the junction held 5 bases outside the gene matches. The germline V gene encodes CDR1 SGDLS and CDR2 YYNGEE. The CDR3 loop reads CASSVGQGGDNEQFF. CDR3 nucleotide sequence: TGTGCCAGCAGCGTGGGACAGGGTGGGGACAATGAGCAGTTCTTC.

This clonotype is judged large. The DNA for the CDR3 is TGTGCCAGCAGCTTGTATGGTAGTCACACTGAAGCTTTCTTT. Translating gives CASSLYGSHTEAFF. The chain recombines TRBV7-3 with TRBJ1-1; D is ambiguous. Trimming left V 3 bases short and J 3 bases short, with 11 bases between. CDR3 length: 14 amino acids. Germline CDR1 reads SGHTA; CDR2 reads FQGTGA. The full variable domain, in which reference TRBV7-3 and TRBJ1-1 provide the parts outside the CDR3, is GAGVSQTPSNKVTEKGKYVELRCDPISGHTALYWYRQSLGQGPEFLIYFQGTGAADDSGLPNDRFFAVRPEGSVSTLKIQRTERGDSAVYLCASSLYGSHTEAFFGQGTRLTVV.

This clonotype was seen a few times. A read error is possible here, since a much larger clone lies one base away. This chain joins TRBV7-3 and TRBJ1-1; TRBD1 aligns across 8 bases. Germline V gene data show CDR1 as SGHTA and CDR2 as FQGTGA. V lost 4 bases and J lost 4; bases outside the gene matches: 11. The CDR3 loop spans 16 amino acids. CDR3 sequence reads: CASSSGGSGEATEAFF. The CDR3 bases are TGTGCCAGCAGCTCAGGGGGCTCAGGAGAGGCCACTGAAGCTTTCTTT.

This clonotype is judged large. This chain links TRBV2 with TRBJ2-3; no clear D. This CDR3 has 13 residues. Looked up from germline, CDR1 is SNHLY and CDR2 is FYNNEI. Deletions cut 1 base from V and 0 bases from J, with 2 bases between. The CDR3 nucleotides are TGTGCCAGCAGTGAAGAGAGCACAGATACGCAGTATTTT. It specifies CASSEESTDTQYF.

About this clonotype itself: Since the CDR3 does not end with the conserved phenylalanine or tryptophan, this likely comes from a read error. This sequence joins TRBV28 and TRBJ2-3; TRBD1 aligns across 8 bases. The CDR3 spans 15 residues. V shed 6 bases, J shed 1 base, and the junction held 6 bases outside the gene matches. Germline V gene sequence: CDR1 MDHEN, CDR2 SYDVKM. CDR3 in amino acids: CASSLDRVGTDTQYL. The CDR3 DNA is TGTGCCAGCAGCCTGGACAGGGTCGGCACAGATACGCAGTATTTA.

For this clonotype: No conserved phenylalanine or tryptophan ends this CDR3, so it is likely a read error. The rearrangement uses TRBV19 and TRBJ2-7, with 8 bases matching TRBD1. The CDR3 is 14 residues long. The germline gives CDR1 LNHDA, CDR2 SQIVND (reference sequence). Unmatched junction bases numbered 4, after V lost 3 bases and J lost 3 bases. CDR3 in amino acids: CASSMTGEIYEQYC. The CDR3 DNA reads TGTGCCAGTAGTATGACAGGGGAAATCTACGAGCAGTACTGC.

This clonotype is classed as medium-sized. The V call is TRBV18, the J call TRBJ2-1, with 7 positions matching TRBD2. Germline CDR1 and CDR2: KGHSH and LQKENI. The CDR3 extends over 14 amino acids. The trim removed 5 bases at V and 4 bases at J, leaving 5 bases unmatched. The CDR3 spells CASSYSGAYNEQFF. DNA for the CDR3: TGTGCCAGCTCATACAGCGGGGCTTACAATGAGCAGTTCTTC. The full variable domain, its missing parts supplied by reference TRBV18 and TRBJ2-1, is NAGVMQNPRHLVRRRGQEARLRCSPMKGHSHVYWYRQLPEEGLKFMVYLQKENIIDESGMPKERFSAEFPKEGPSILRIQQVVRGDSAAYFCASSYSGAYNEQFFGPGTRLTVL.

In this sample, this clonotype is medium-sized. V is TRBV2 and J is TRBJ2-3, with 7 nucleotides matching TRBD2. CDR3 length: 16 amino acids. Looked up from germline, CDR1 is SNHLY and CDR2 is FYNNEI. The V segment lost 4 bases and the J segment 5 bases; nucleotides outside the gene matches: 12. CDR3 sequence (DNA): TGTGCCAGCAGTGTACCCCCGGGGGGTGGTCAAGATACGCAGTATTTT. It encodes CASSVPPGGGQDTQYF.